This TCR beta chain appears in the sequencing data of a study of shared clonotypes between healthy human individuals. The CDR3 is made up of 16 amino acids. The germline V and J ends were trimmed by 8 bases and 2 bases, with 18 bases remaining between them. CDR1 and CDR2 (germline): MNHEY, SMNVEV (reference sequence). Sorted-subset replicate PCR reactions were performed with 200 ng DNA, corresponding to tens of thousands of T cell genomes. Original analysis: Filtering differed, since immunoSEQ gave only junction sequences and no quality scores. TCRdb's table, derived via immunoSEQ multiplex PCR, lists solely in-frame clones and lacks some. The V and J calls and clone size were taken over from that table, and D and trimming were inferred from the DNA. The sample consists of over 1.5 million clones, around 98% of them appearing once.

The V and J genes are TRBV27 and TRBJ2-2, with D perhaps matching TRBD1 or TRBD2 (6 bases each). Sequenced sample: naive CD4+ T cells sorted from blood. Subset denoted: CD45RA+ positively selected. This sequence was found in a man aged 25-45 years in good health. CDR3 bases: TGTGCCAGCCGCCCTAGGGGGGCGGGAAACACCGGGGAGCTGTTTTTT. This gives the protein CASRPRGAGNTGELFF.